These T cell receptor beta chains were read from a single sample in a study of blood T cell repertoires in COVID-19. Profiling relied on immunoSEQ multiplex PCR, and the TCRdb table lists in-frame clones only, not all of them. Of more than 200,000 clones in the sample, 65% to 80% were seen once. The material sequenced was peripheral blood. Source of these receptors: a middle-aged woman with active or convalescent COVID-19. CDR3s include the opening cysteine and the closing phenylalanine or tryptophan. Fields, in order: clone size, D gene, V gene, J gene, CDR3 protein, CDR3 DNA. The D gene is left open where the match is weak. The listing skips clone size in some rows; elsewhere it reads once, few, many or a size class.

many,TRBD1,TRBV7-3,TRBJ2-5,CASSPDRGLQETQYF,TGTGCCAGCAGCCCCGACAGGGGGCTCCAAGAGACCCAGTACTTC
few,.,TRBV9,TRBJ2-2,CASSTSLDTGELFF,TGTGCCAGCAGCACCTCCTTAGACACCGGGGAGCTGTTTTTT
once,TRBD1,TRBV10-3,TRBJ1-1,CATGQGATEAFF,TGTGCCACAGGACAGGGGGCCACTGAAGCTTTCTTT
once,TRBD1,TRBV19,TRBJ1-3,CASRVRDRPPSNTIYF,TGTGCCAGTAGGGTCCGGGACAGGCCTCCTAGCAACACCATATATTTT
.,TRBD1,TRBV5-6,TRBJ1-5,CASSPNRGRQPQHF,TGTGCCAGCAGCCCCAACAGGGGCAGGCAGCCCCAGCATTTT
.,.,TRBV28,TRBJ1-4,CASSIREAGEKLFF,TGTGCCAGCAGCATTCGTGAGGCTGGAGAAAAACTGTTTTTT
.,TRBD2,TRBV20-1,TRBJ2-7,CSASPGLAGTYEQYF,TGCAGTGCTAGTCCTGGACTAGCGGGAACCTACGAGCAGTACTTC
.,TRBD2,TRBV7-2,TRBJ2-6,CASSLGNSGVSGANVLTF,TGTGCCAGCAGCTTAGGTAATAGCGGGGTCTCTGGGGCCAACGTCCTGACTTTC
.,.,TRBV4-1,TRBJ1-5,CASSQGQAGQPQHF,TGCGCCAGCAGCCAAGGCCAGGCAGGTCAGCCCCAGCATTTT
.,TRBD1,TRBV7-9,TRBJ1-1,CASSRTGGAGNTEAFF,TGTGCCAGCAGCCGTACAGGGGGCGCGGGTAACACTGAAGCTTTCTTT